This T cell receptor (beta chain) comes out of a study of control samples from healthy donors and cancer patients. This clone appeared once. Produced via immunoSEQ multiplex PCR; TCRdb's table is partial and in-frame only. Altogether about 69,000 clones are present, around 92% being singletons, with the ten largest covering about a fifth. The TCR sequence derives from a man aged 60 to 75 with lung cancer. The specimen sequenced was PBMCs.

CDR3 nucleotide sequence: TGCGCCAGCAGCTTGTCCTGGGGGCAAGGGACAGATACGCAGTATTTT. Translated, it gives CASSLSWGQGTDTQYF. The rearrangement links TRBV5-1 to TRBJ2-3; D may be TRBD1 (6 bases). Looked up from germline, CDR1 is SGHRS and CDR2 is YFSETQ. The CDR3 length is 16 residues. With 1 base removed from V and 3 bases from J, the gap between germline ends came to 15 bases.